This passage covers 18 T cell receptor beta chains from one sample sequenced in a study of T cells in Graves' hyperthyroidism and ophthalmopathy. Amplified regions were TCR beta CDR3 sequences from RNA transcripts. TCR CDR3 underwent first-round RT-PCR with the HTBI primer set. TCRdb re-derived calls from the multiplex PCR reads in MiXCR, one entry per CDR3 protein. This table has about 210,000 distinct CDR3 sequences, roughly 18% appearing once. Sequencing was carried out using blood. These TCRs come from a man aged 50-59 years with Graves' hyperthyroidism.

This clonotype has at least ten counts. The chain couples TRBV7-9 to TRBJ2-6; no reliable D call. The CDR3 covers 15 residues. Germline values: CDR1 SEHNR, CDR2 FQNEAQ (reference sequence). Deletions cut 2 bases from V and 0 bases from J, with 5 bases between. CDR3 nucleotides: TGTGCCAGCAGCTTAATATTCTCTGGGGCCAACGTCCTGACTTTC. Its protein product is CASSLIFSGANVLTF.

This clonotype occurred many times. As DNA, the CDR3 is TGTGCCAGCAGTACTACGGGACAACTCTACGAGCAGTACTTC. Residues: CASSTTGQLYEQYF. The chain is built from TRBV7-9 and TRBJ2-7, with D tentatively TRBD1 (6 bases). Germline CDR1 SEHNR, CDR2 FQNEAQ (reference sequence). With 6 bases removed from V and 3 bases from J, the gap between germline ends came to 15 bases. The CDR3 spans 14 residues.

The rearrangement uses TRBV4-1 and TRBJ1-2, with D perhaps matching TRBD1 (5 bases). The CDR3 contains 12 residues. Trimming removed 4 bases from V and 6 bases from J, with 9 bases in between. Germline V CDR1 and CDR2: MGHRA, YSYEKL. As DNA, the CDR3 is TGCGCCAGCAGCCCCGGGGGAGATGGCTACACCTTC. Protein product: CASSPGGDGYTF.

The rearrangement joins TRBV6-1 to TRBJ2-7, with D uncertain. This CDR3 comprises 14 residues. Trimming took off 7 bases at V and 3 bases at J, with 16 bases between the two ends. Germline V gene data show CDR1 as MNHNS and CDR2 as SASEGT. The DNA of the CDR3 is TGTGCCAGCATATCCGACACGCTGCACTACGAGCAGTACTTC. The encoded protein is CASISDTLHYEQYF.

Turning to this clonotype: A read error may explain this, as a much larger clone is one base away. The chain carries TRBV29-1 and TRBJ2-2; D gene unclear. This CDR3 comprises 13 residues. Germline V gene lookup returns CDR1 SQVTM and CDR2 ANQGSEA. The DNA of the CDR3 is TGCAGCGTTGACAGCATGGGCACCGAGGAGCTGTTTTTT. Translating it yields CSVDSMGTEELFF.

This clonotype was observed a few times. The genes are TRBV20-1 and TRBJ2-3, with TRBD2 as a possible D gene (5 bases). Between the trimmed V and J ends, which lost 3 bases and 3 bases, there was a span of 13 bases. CDR3 length equals 14 residues. CDR1 DFQATT and CDR2 SNEGSKA come from the germline V gene (reference sequence). The CDR3 DNA reads TGCAGTGCTAGGCCGGGGTCAATTACAGATACGCAGTATTTT. This translates into CSARPGSITDTQYF.

This clonotype showed up many times. J is TRBJ2-7 and V is TRBV7-2, with D perhaps matching TRBD2 (6 bases). CDR3 length: 12 amino acids. Trimming left V 5 bases short and J 7 bases short, with 12 bases between. CDR1 and CDR2 (germline): SGHTA, FQGNSA. CDR3 protein: CASSQQAGEQYF. The CDR3 region has the DNA TGTGCCAGCAGCCAACAGGCGGGGGAGCAGTACTTC.

This clonotype was recorded a few times. The gene calls are TRBV18 and TRBJ1-1, with D possibly TRBD1 on 6 matching bases. V lost 3 bases and J lost 4, with 15 bases in between. Germline CDR1 and CDR2: KGHSH and LQKENI. CDR3 size: 15 residues. CDR3 amino acids: CASSPPTGRGTEAFF. CDR3 bases: TGTGCCAGCTCACCCCCGACAGGAAGGGGCACTGAAGCTTTCTTT. Using reference TRBV18 and TRBJ1-1 for the parts outside the CDR3, the full variable domain is NAGVMQNPRHLVRRRGQEARLRCSPMKGHSHVYWYRQLPEEGLKFMVYLQKENIIDESGMPKERFSAEFPKEGPSILRIQQVVRGDSAAYFCASSPPTGRGTEAFFGQGTRLTVV.

This clonotype was detected only a few times. This chain uses TRBV20-1 with TRBJ1-5, with D perhaps matching TRBD1 (5 bases). There are 13 residues in the CDR3. Trimming removed 4 bases from V and 4 bases from J, with 11 bases in between. CDR1 is DFQATT and CDR2 is SNEGSKA in the germline V gene (reference sequence). CDR3 in amino acids: CSAIRQGNQPQHF. In nucleotides, the CDR3 is TGCAGTGCTATACGGCAGGGTAATCAGCCCCAGCATTTT.

This clonotype has more than one count but fewer than ten. J is TRBJ2-7 and V is TRBV18; 10 nucleotides align to TRBD1. The germline V gene has CDR1 KGHSH and CDR2 LQKENI. The CDR3 consists of 13 residues. Losses at the gene ends were 5 bases for V and 6 bases for J; bases not matched to a gene: 4. In nucleotides, the CDR3 is TGTGCCAGCTCAAAGGACAGGGGGGGCGAGCAGTACTTC. It translates to CASSKDRGGEQYF. The variable domain in full, with the rest retrieved from reference TRBV18 and TRBJ2-7, is NAGVMQNPRHLVRRRGQEARLRCSPMKGHSHVYWYRQLPEEGLKFMVYLQKENIIDESGMPKERFSAEFPKEGPSILRIQQVVRGDSAAYFCASSKDRGGEQYFGPGTRLTVT.

In this sample, this clonotype turned up many times. The chain carries TRBV10-3 and TRBJ2-3, with 7 bases lining up with TRBD2. Germline V gives CDR1 ENHRY, CDR2 SYGVKD. V trimming: 7 bases; J trimming: 0 bases; junction bases outside the gene matches: 4. CDR3 length: 14 residues. The CDR3 is CAIKASGSTDTQYF. The CDR3 region has the DNA TGTGCCATCAAGGCTAGCGGAAGCACAGATACGCAGTATTTT.

The rearrangement joins TRBV20-1 to TRBJ2-2; D possibly corresponds to TRBD1 (11 bases). Germline V lookup: CDR1 DFQATT, CDR2 SNEGSKA (reference sequence). The CDR3 spans 18 residues. V lost 5 bases to trimming and J lost 6 bases, with 28 bases between them. CDR3 loop: CSAWDRGVLAGESGELFF. The CDR3 DNA reads as TGCAGTGCTTGGGACAGGGGGGTGCTAGCGGGAGAGTCCGGGGAGCTGTTTTTT.

The sample holds a few counts of this clonotype. A much larger clone differs by one base, so this may be a read error. This chain joins TRBV20-1 and TRBJ2-3; no clear D. The CDR3 runs 13 residues. Germline CDR1 and CDR2: DFQATT and SNEGSKA (reference sequence). The chain's CDR3 is CGAIVRGTDTQYF. The DNA for the CDR3 is TGCGGTGCTATTGTCAGAGGCACAGATACGCAGTATTTT.

This chain links TRBV30 with TRBJ2-6; D uncertain. The length of the CDR3 is 15 residues. V dropped 0 bases and J dropped 4 bases, with 10 bases sitting between them. Germline-derived CDR1 and CDR2 are GTSNPN and SVGIG (reference sequence). The CDR3 nucleotides are TGTGCCTGGAGTGTACCCGGAGCCGGGGCCAACGTCCTGACTTTC. Encoded protein: CAWSVPGAGANVLTF.

The sample holds many counts of this clonotype. The chain combines TRBV28 with TRBJ2-1; 7 bases line up with TRBD1. This CDR3 is built from 16 residues. CDR1 and CDR2 from the germline V gene are MDHEN and SYDVKM. Trimming at V came to 9 bases and at J to 0 bases, leaving 11 bases not matched to a gene. The CDR3 loop is CASRANDRASYNEQFF. The CDR3 region has the DNA TGTGCCAGTCGAGCAAACGACAGGGCCTCCTACAATGAGCAGTTCTTC. Full variable domain (missing parts from reference TRBV28 and TRBJ2-1): DVKVTQSSRYLVKRTGEKVFLECVQDMDHENMFWYRQDPGLGLRLIYFSYDVKMKEKGDIPEGYSVSREKKERFSLILESASTNQTSMYLCASRANDRASYNEQFFGPGTRLTVL.

This clonotype came up once. This may come from a read error, since a much larger clone is one base off. This sequence joins TRBV20-1 and TRBJ2-7; the D gene could be TRBD1 or TRBD2 (5 bases each). This CDR3 contains 13 residues. From germline, CDR1 is DFQATT and CDR2 SNEGSKA (reference sequence). Written as DNA, the CDR3 is TGCAGCGTTGACACGACAGAGGGGAACGAGCAGTACTTC. Encoded protein: CSVDTTEGNEQYF.

In this sample, this clonotype turned up many times. This rearrangement joins TRBV28 to TRBJ2-7, with 14 bases lining up with TRBD2. The CDR3 is 15 residues long. The germline V gene has CDR1 MDHEN and CDR2 SYDVKM. V dropped 6 bases and J dropped 4; count of bases not matched to a gene: 5. The CDR3, as DNA: TGTGCCAGCAGCCTAGGGACTAGCGGGAGATACGAGCAGTACTTC. Protein product: CASSLGTSGRYEQYF.

The V and J genes are TRBV9 and TRBJ2-1, with 9 bases lining up with TRBD1. V gave up 3 bases and J gave up 11 bases; unmatched junction bases: 9. Per the germline V gene, CDR1 is SGDLS and CDR2 is YYNGEE. The length of the CDR3 is 14 residues. The CDR3 DNA follows: TGTGCCAGCAGCGCCGAGTGGGACAGGGCCCAGCAGTTCTTC. It is translated as CASSAEWDRAQQFF.